What follows are 22 T cell receptor beta chains derived from one specimen sequenced in a study of T cell responses to AZD1222 COVID-19 vaccine. Only in-frame clones appear in the TCRdb table, and some are missing; sequencing was by immunoSEQ multiplex PCR. The sample gives 80,000 to 90,000 clones, around 92% of which show up once; 5% to 6.5% is in the top ten. Sequencing used peripheral blood, obtained on day 0 of AZD1222 vaccination. These receptors originate from an adult in good health.

The chain links TRBV7-9 to TRBJ2-3; a weak D match, TRBD2 (6 bases). The V gene's germline CDR1 is SEHNR and CDR2 FQNEAQ (reference sequence). V was shortened by 5 bases and J by 4 bases, with 16 bases between the two germline ends. The CDR3 contains 15 residues. The CDR3 here is CASSPHTSRSDTQYF. The CDR3 DNA follows: TGTGCCAGCAGCCCACATACTAGCCGCTCAGATACGCAGTATTTT.

This sequence joins TRBV5-1 and TRBJ1-3; D is undetermined. Germline lookup yields CDR1 SGHRS and CDR2 YFSETQ. The CDR3 runs to 16 residues. V gave up 1 base and J gave up 0 bases, with 11 bases separating them. CDR3 in DNA: TGCGCCAGCAGCTTGTACCCGGTTAGCTCTGGAAACACCATATATTTT. Translating gives CASSLYPVSSGNTIYF.

This chain links TRBV19 with TRBJ2-3, with D unclear. Germline lookup yields CDR1 LNHDA and CDR2 SQIVND (reference sequence). Trimming took 11 bases from V and 1 from J, leaving 7 bases between them. CDR3 length: 11 amino acids. Here the CDR3 DNA reads TGTGCCGTTGGCGGCACAGATACGCAGTATTTT. The encoded protein is CAVGGTDTQYF.

This chain connects TRBV3-1 (or the pseudogene TRBV3-2) to TRBJ2-2, with 12 bases identical to TRBD1. CDR1 and CDR2 (germline): LGHDT, YNNKEL (reference sequence). Trimming cost V 5 bases and J 7 bases; bases outside gene matches: 8. The CDR3 length is 16 residues. The CDR3 region is CASSIRDRGLVGELFF. CDR3 bases: TGTGCCAGCAGCATTCGGGACAGGGGGCTTGTCGGGGAGCTGTTTTTT.

The chain links TRBV11-3 to TRBJ2-3, with TRBD2 matching over 12 bases. The CDR3 consists of 19 residues. V shed 2 bases and J 4 bases; nucleotides not matched to a gene: 13. Germline V gene sequence: CDR1 SGHNT, CDR2 YENEEA. CDR3 sequence reads: CASSLSAGLAGYSADTQYF. CDR3 coding DNA: TGTGCCAGCAGCTTAAGTGCGGGACTAGCGGGTTATTCGGCAGATACGCAGTATTTT. Full variable domain (outside the CDR3, taken from reference TRBV11-3 and TRBJ2-3): EAGVVQSPRYKIIEKKQPVAFWCNPISGHNTLYWYLQNLGQGPELLIRYENEEAVDDSQLPKDRFSAERLKGVDSTLKIQPAELGDSAVYLCASSLSAGLAGYSADTQYFGPGTRLTVL.

V is TRBV11-1 and J is TRBJ2-3; D possibly uses TRBD1 or TRBD2 (6 bases each). This CDR3 spans 13 amino acids. Looked up from germline, CDR1 is SGHAT and CDR2 is FQDESV (reference sequence). V was pared by 1 base and J by 10 bases, with 12 bases between. The DNA of the CDR3 is TGTGCCAGCAGCTTAGGGTCGGGGGCCCCGCAGTATTTT. Residues: CASSLGSGAPQYF.

This clone has only one observation. This chain links TRBV5-1 with TRBJ2-7; TRBD1 is a possible D gene (5 bases). Looked up from germline, CDR1 is SGHRS and CDR2 is YFSETQ. The CDR3 is 13 residues long. V lost 3 bases, J lost 2 bases, and 9 bases lay in between. In DNA, the CDR3 is TGCGCCAGCAGCTCCACAGGTACCTACGAGCAGTACTTC. Protein product: CASSSTGTYEQYF.

This clone has only a few counts. The chain recombines TRBV4-3 with TRBJ2-1, with 10 bases matching TRBD2. The CDR3 loop spans 17 amino acids. V trimming: 4 bases; J trimming: 5 bases; junction bases outside the gene matches: 11. The germline V gene encodes CDR1 LGHNA and CDR2 YSLEER. The CDR3 DNA is TGCGCCAGCAGCCGCCTAGCGGGAGCGGGAGGCAACAATGAGCAGTTCTTC. This encodes CASSRLAGAGGNNEQFF.

The chain has TRBV7-8 and TRBJ2-4; the D call may be TRBD1 or TRBD2 (6 bases each). V was trimmed by 4 bases and J by 7 bases, leaving 17 bases between them. This CDR3 contains 15 residues. The germline V gene has CDR1 SGHVS and CDR2 FQNEAQ. CDR3 nucleotide sequence: TGTGCCAGCAGCTACCTTGGGGGCGGGATCAACATTCAGTACTTC. Its protein product is CASSYLGGGINIQYF.

The chain uses TRBV7-9 and TRBJ2-7; D ambiguous. The germline gives CDR1 SEHNR, CDR2 FQNEAQ (reference sequence). Trimming stripped 5 bases from V and 4 bases from J, with 9 bases between. The CDR3 has 12 amino acids. CDR3 in amino acids: CASSPSWYEQYF. The CDR3 coding sequence is TGTGCCAGCAGCCCCTCGTGGTACGAGCAGTACTTC.

J is TRBJ2-6 and V is TRBV5-1; no clear D gene. CDR3 length: 13 residues. Trimming took off 3 bases at V and 3 bases at J, with 4 bases between the two ends. Germline V gene sequence: CDR1 SGHRS, CDR2 YFSETQ. CDR3 amino acids: CASSSLGANVLTF. CDR3 in DNA: TGCGCCAGCAGCTCCCTTGGGGCCAACGTCCTGACTTTC.

The chain couples TRBV5-8 to TRBJ1-5; weak D call: TRBD1 (5 bases). V lost 4 bases and J 7 bases, leaving 18 bases between the germline ends. Germline V CDR1 and CDR2: SGHTS, YDEGEE. The CDR3 length is 15 residues. DNA for the CDR3: TGTGCCAGCAGCCCCGCGTGGGCAGGGTGGCAGCCCCAGCATTTT. Translating it yields CASSPAWAGWQPQHF.

The chain recombines TRBV29-1 with TRBJ2-5, with D maybe TRBD2 (5 bases). The CDR3 is 15 residues long. V lost 4 bases, J lost 3 bases, and 18 bases lay in between. The germline V gene has CDR1 SQVTM and CDR2 ANQGSEA. CDR3 sequence reads: CSVAGLVVAKETQYF. Written as DNA, the CDR3 is TGCAGCGTTGCCGGGCTGGTGGTAGCGAAAGAGACCCAGTACTTC.

This chain uses TRBV24-1 with TRBJ2-7; D unclear. V lost 1 base and J 9 bases, leaving 12 bases between the germline ends. The germline CDR1 and CDR2 sequences are KGHDR and SFDVKD. The CDR3 covers 13 residues. The CDR3: CATSDFTGNGQYF. The CDR3, as DNA: TGTGCCACCAGTGATTTCACGGGCAACGGGCAGTACTTC.

V is TRBV15 and J is TRBJ1-5; maybe TRBD1 (5 bases). The CDR3 spans 17 residues. Germline values: CDR1 LNHNV, CDR2 YYDKDF (reference sequence). The ends were cut back, 0 bases at V and 2 bases at J, with 14 bases in the middle. This CDR3 reads CATSRDLAGSGNQPQHF. The CDR3 nucleotides read TGTGCCACCAGCAGAGATTTGGCAGGGAGTGGCAATCAGCCCCAGCATTTT.

The chain joins TRBV24-1 to TRBJ1-2, with a possible D match to TRBD1 (6 bases). Germline-derived CDR1 and CDR2 are KGHDR and SFDVKD. The CDR3 runs to 13 residues. V was shortened by 9 bases and J by 8 bases, with 18 bases between the two germline ends. This CDR3 is CATGWGPPEGYTF. The CDR3 nucleotides are TGTGCCACCGGTTGGGGGCCGCCAGAAGGCTACACCTTC.

The chain carries TRBV5-4 and TRBJ2-7, with 7 positions matching TRBD1. Germline V CDR1 and CDR2: SGHNT, YYREEE (reference sequence). The CDR3 is 14 residues long. V was pared by 1 base and J by 0 bases, with 1 base of the junction left unmatched. This CDR3 is CASSLTGDSYEQYF. CDR3 nucleotides: TGTGCCAGCAGCTTGACAGGGGACTCCTACGAGCAGTACTTC. Using reference TRBV5-4 and TRBJ2-7 for the parts outside the CDR3, the full variable domain is ETGVTQSPTHLIKTRGQQVTLRCSSQSGHNTVSWYQQALGQGPQFIFQYYREEENGRGNFPPRFSGLQFPNYSSELNVNALELDDSALYLCASSLTGDSYEQYFGPGTRLTVT.

Only one count was recorded for this clone. The rearrangement links TRBV6-5 to TRBJ2-7; 9 bases map to TRBD1. V lost 4 bases and J lost 3; bases outside the gene matches: 7. CDR1 and CDR2 from the germline V gene are MNHEY and SVGAGI. The CDR3 is 15 residues long. CDR3 nucleotide sequence: TGTGCCAGCAGTTCTCCGGGACAGGGTCGCTACGAGCAGTACTTC. This sequence encodes CASSSPGQGRYEQYF.

This clone was found once. The V call is TRBV7-6, the J call TRBJ2-7; D is possibly TRBD2 (6 bases). The CDR3 totals 14 residues. CDR1 and CDR2 (germline): SGHVS, FNYEAQ. V was clipped by 10 bases and J by 3 bases, with 19 bases between them. The CDR3 DNA is TGTGCCACATGTCGTGTTACGGGGGTCTACGAGCAGTACTTC. It encodes CATCRVTGVYEQYF.

Notes on this clone: Relative to the germline gene, one junction end is altered; a read error may explain this. The chain is built from TRBV28 and TRBJ2-3, with TRBD1 matching 7 bases. CDR3 length: 12 amino acids. CDR1 is MDHEN, CDR2 SYDVKM, per germline. The CDR3: CASSLRQGDWNF. For the CDR3, the DNA is TGTGCCAGCAGTTTAAGACAGGGAGATTGGAATTTT.

CDR3 sequence: CASSPRDRAYTGELFF. CDR3 DNA sequence: TGTGCCAGCAGCCCCCGAGACAGGGCGTACACCGGGGAGCTGTTTTTT. The genes are TRBV3-1 (or the pseudogene TRBV3-2) and TRBJ2-2, with 7 nucleotides matching TRBD1. CDR3 length: 16 amino acids. Trimming cost V 4 bases and J 3 bases; bases outside gene matches: 8. Germline V gives CDR1 LGHDT, CDR2 YNNKEL (reference sequence).

This clone was observed once. The chain joins TRBV28 to TRBJ2-7, with 8 positions matching TRBD1. With 6 bases clipped from V and 2 bases from J, the junction kept 15 bases outside the gene matches. The CDR3 sequence is 17 residues long. CDR1 is MDHEN, CDR2 SYDVKM, per germline. The CDR3 here is CASSPGWGGTGAYEQYF. The DNA of the CDR3 is TGTGCCAGCAGCCCAGGTTGGGGTGGGACAGGTGCCTACGAGCAGTACTTC. The variable domain in full, completed from reference TRBV28 and TRBJ2-7, reads DVKVTQSSRYLVKRTGEKVFLECVQDMDHENMFWYRQDPGLGLRLIYFSYDVKMKEKGDIPEGYSVSREKKERFSLILESASTNQTSMYLCASSPGWGGTGAYEQYFGPGTRLTVT.